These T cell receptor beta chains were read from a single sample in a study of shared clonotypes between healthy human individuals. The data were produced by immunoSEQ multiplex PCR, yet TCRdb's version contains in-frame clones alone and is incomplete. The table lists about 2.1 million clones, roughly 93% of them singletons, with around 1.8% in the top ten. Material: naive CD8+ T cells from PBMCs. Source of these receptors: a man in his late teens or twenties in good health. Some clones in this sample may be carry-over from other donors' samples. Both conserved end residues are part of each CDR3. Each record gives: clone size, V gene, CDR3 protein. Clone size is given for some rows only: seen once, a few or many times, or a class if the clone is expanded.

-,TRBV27,CASSLTSAYNEQFF
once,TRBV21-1,CASSKDARRLTTNEKLFF
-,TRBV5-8,CASSPGLAGGVDEQFF
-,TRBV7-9,CASSSNQETQYF
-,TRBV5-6,CASSLGGGSYNEQFF
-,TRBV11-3,CASSPLKGRGLFTEAFF
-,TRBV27,CASSSFSDTTNGYTF
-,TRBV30,CAWSVVDRGRVQYF
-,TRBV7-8,CASSLRTQQGYGYTF
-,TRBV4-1,CASSQEGTGAYEQYF
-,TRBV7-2,CASSRITTDTQYF
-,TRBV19,CASSYQGSYYEQYF
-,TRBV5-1,CASSDKVDRTMNTEAFF
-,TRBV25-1,CASRPRGPSGGEQFF
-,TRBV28,CASSLYGRNPINEQFF
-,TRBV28,CASRPYLSSGSPLHF
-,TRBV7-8,CASSLGLAEQETQYF
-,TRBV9,CASSSDRGTDTQYF
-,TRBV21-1,CASSAKPWETQYF
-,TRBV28,CASSYPPAGANSPLHF
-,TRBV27,CASSLSAGSLRPQHF
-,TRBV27,CASSLSPLQETQYF
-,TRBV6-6,CASSYGEGELFF
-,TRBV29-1,CSVRTDGNEQFF
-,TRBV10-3,CAISESASSSYNEQFF
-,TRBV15,CATSRDSTGANTEAFF
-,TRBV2,CASSEAQGGHYEQYF
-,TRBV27,CASSRGDWDNEQFF
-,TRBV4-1,CASSQDSTVATQYF
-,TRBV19,CASSIGRQGGQPQHF
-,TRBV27,CASSLGQALSNTEAFF
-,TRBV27,CASSFGRSSYNEQFF
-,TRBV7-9,CASSLIRTASPTGELFF
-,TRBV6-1,CASRKTSPYNEQFF
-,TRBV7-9,CASSLPMSPKGHEQFF
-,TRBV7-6,CASSFAPGQGVDGNTIYF
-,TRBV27,CASSPIGYEQYF
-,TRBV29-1,CSVDRYNEQFF
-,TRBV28,CASSFDLNQPQHF
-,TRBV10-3,CAISERGHSSNQPQHF